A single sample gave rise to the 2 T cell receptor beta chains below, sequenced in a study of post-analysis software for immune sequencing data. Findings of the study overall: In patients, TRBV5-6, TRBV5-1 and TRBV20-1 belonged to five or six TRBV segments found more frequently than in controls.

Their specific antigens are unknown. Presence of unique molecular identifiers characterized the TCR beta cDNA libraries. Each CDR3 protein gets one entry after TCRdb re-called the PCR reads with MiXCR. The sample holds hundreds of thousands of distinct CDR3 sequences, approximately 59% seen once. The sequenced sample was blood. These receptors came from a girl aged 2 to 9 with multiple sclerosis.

CDR3 sequence reads: CASTGLTGAQYF. As DNA, the CDR3 is TGTGCCAGCACAGGGCTTACGGGGGCGCAGTATTTT. V usage is TRBV27 and J usage is TRBJ2-3; possibly TRBD2 for D (6 bases). The CDR3 spans 12 residues. Trimming left V 7 bases short and J 10 bases short, with 15 bases between. Germline V lookup: CDR1 MNHEY, CDR2 SMNVEV (reference sequence).

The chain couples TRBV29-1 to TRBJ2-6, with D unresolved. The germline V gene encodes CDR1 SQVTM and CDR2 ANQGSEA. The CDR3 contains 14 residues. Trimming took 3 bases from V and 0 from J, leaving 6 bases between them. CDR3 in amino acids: CSVDFTSGANVLTF. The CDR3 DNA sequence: TGCAGCGTTGACTTTACCTCTGGGGCCAACGTCCTGACTTTC.